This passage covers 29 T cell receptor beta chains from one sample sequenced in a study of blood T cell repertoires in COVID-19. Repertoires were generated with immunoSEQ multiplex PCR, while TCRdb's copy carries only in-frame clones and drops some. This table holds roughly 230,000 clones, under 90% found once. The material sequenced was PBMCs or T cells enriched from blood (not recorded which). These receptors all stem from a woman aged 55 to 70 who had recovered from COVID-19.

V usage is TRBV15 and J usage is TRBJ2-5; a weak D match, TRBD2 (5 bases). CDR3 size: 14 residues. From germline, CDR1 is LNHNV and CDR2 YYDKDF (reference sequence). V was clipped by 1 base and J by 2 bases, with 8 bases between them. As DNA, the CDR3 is TGTGCCACCAGCAGAGGAGGGCGGCAAGAGACCCAGTACTTC. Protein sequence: CATSRGGRQETQYF.

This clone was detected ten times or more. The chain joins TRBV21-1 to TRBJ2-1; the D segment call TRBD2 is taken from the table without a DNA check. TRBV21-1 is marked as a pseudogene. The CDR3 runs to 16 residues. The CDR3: CASSTTLRSSYNEQFF. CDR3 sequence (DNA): TGTGCCAGCAGCACCACTTTGAGGAGCTCCTACAATGAGCAGTTCTTC.

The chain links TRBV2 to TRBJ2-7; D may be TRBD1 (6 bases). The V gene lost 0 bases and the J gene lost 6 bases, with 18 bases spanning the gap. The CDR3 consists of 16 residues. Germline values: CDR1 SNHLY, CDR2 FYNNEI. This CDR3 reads CASSEALQGLGCEQYF. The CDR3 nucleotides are TGTGCCAGCAGTGAAGCCCTGCAGGGGCTCGGGTGCGAGCAGTACTTC.

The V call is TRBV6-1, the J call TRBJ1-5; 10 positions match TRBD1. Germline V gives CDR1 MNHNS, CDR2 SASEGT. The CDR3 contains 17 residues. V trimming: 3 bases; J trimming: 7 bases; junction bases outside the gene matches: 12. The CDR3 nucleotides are TGTGCCAGCAGTGACTTGGGACAGGGGATCGGTCGGCAGCCCCAGCATTTT. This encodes CASSDLGQGIGRQPQHF.

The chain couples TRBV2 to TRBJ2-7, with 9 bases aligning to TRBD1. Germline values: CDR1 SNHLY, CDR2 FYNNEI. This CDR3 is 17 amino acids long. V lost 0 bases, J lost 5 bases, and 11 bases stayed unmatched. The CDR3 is CASSEALPDRGGNEQYF. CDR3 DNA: TGTGCCAGCAGTGAAGCGCTTCCGGACAGGGGAGGAAACGAGCAGTACTTC.

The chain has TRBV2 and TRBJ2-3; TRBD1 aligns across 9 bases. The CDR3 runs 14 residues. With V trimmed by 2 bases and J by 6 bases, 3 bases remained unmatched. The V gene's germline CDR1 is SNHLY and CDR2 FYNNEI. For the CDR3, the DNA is TGTGCCAGCAGTGAAACAGGGGGCAGGGATACGCAGTATTTT. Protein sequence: CASSETGGRDTQYF.

CDR3 DNA: TGTGCCAGCAGCTTATCAGGGGTCTACAATGAGCAGTTCTTC. Amino acid sequence: CASSLSGVYNEQFF. The chain couples TRBV7-9 to TRBJ2-1, with D possibly being TRBD1 (6 bases). The V and J ends lost 2 bases and 3 bases respectively, with 8 bases between them. The CDR3 has 14 residues. CDR1 and CDR2 (germline): SEHNR, FQNEAQ (reference sequence). Supplemented by reference TRBV7-9 and TRBJ2-1, the full variable domain reads DTGVSQNPRHKITKRGQNVTFRCDPISEHNRLYWYRQTLGQGPEFLTYFQNEAQLEKSRLLSDRFSAERPKGSFSTLEIQRTEQGDSAMYLCASSLSGVYNEQFFGPGTRLTVL.

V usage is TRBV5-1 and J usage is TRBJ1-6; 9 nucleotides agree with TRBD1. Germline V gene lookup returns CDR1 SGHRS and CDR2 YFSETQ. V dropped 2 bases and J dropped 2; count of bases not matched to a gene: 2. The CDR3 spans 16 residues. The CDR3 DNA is TGCGCCAGCAGCTTTACAGGGGGCGCCTATAATTCACCCCTCCACTTT. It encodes CASSFTGGAYNSPLHF.

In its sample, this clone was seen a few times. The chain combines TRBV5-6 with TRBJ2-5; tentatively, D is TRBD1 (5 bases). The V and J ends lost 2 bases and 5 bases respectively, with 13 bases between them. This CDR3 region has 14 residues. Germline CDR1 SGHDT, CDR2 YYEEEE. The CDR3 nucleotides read TGTGCCAGCAGCTTACCAGGGTTGGGGGAGACCCAGTACTTC. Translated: CASSLPGLGETQYF.

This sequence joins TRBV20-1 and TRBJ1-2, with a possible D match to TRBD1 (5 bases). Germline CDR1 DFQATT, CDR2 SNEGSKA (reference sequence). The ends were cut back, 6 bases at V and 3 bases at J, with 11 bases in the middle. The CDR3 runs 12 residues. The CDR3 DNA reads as TGCAGTGCCAGTGGGGGGGACTATGGCTACACCTTC. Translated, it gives CSASGGDYGYTF.

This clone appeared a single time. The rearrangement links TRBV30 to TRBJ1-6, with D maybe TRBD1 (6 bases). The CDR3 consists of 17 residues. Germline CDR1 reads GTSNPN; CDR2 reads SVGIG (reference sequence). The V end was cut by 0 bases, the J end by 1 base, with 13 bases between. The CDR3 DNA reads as TGTGCCTGGAGTGTACAGGGTGAGAGGTCCTATAATTCACCCCTCCACTTT. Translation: CAWSVQGERSYNSPLHF.

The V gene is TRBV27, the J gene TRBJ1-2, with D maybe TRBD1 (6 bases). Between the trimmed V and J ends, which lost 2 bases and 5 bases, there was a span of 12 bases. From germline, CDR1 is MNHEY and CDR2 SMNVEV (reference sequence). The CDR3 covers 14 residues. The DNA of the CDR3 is TGTGCCAGCAGTTTAACAGGGCAGCCTTATGGCTACACCTTC. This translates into CASSLTGQPYGYTF.

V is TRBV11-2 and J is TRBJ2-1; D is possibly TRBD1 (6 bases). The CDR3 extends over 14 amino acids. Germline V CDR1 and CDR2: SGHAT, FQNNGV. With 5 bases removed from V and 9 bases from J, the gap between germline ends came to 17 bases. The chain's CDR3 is CASSQTRPQGEQFF. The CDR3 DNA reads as TGTGCCAGCAGCCAGACCCGGCCACAGGGTGAGCAGTTCTTC.

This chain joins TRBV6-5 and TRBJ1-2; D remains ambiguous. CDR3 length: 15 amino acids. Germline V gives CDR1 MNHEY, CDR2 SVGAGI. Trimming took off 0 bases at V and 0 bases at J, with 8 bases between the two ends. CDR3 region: CASSYSHRPNYGYTF. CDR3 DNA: TGTGCCAGCAGTTACTCGCACAGACCTAACTATGGCTACACCTTC.

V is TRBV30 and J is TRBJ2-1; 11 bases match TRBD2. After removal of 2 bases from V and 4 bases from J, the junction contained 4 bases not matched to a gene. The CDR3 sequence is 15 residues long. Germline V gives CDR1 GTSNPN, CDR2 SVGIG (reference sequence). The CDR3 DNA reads TGTGCCTGGAGTCGGGGACTAGCGGAATACAATGAGCAGTTCTTC. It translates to CAWSRGLAEYNEQFF.

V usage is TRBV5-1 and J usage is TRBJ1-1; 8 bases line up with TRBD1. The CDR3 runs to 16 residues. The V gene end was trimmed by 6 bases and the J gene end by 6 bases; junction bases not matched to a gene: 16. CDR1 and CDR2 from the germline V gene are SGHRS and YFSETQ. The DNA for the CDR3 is TGCGCCAGCACCTCGTACTCTCGGACAGGGACGGCTGAAGCTTTCTTT. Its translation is CASTSYSRTGTAEAFF. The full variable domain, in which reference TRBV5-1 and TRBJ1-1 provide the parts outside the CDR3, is KAGVTQTPRYLIKTRGQQVTLSCSPISGHRSVSWYQQTPGQGLQFLFEYFSETQRNKGNFPGRFSGRQFSNSRSEMNVSTLELGDSALYLCASTSYSRTGTAEAFFGQGTRLTVV.

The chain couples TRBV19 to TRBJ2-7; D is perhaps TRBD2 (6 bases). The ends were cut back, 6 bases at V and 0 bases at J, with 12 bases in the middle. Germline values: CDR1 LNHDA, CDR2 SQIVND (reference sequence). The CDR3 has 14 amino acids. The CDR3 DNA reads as TGTGCCAGTAGCCGGGAGCTTAGCTCCTACGAGCAGTACTTC. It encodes CASSRELSSYEQYF.

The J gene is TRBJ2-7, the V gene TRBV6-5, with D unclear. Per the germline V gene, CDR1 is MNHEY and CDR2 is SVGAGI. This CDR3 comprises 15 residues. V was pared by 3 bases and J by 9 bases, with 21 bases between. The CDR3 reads CASSYSYVHLLGQYF. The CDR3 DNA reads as TGTGCCAGCAGTTATAGCTACGTCCACCTTCTAGGGCAGTACTTC.

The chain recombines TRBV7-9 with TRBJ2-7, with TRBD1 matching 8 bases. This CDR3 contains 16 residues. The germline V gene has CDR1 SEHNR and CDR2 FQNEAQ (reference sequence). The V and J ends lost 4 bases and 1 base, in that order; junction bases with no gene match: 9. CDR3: CASSSERTGISYEQYF. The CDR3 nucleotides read TGTGCCAGCAGCTCTGAGAGGACAGGGATTTCCTACGAGCAGTACTTC.

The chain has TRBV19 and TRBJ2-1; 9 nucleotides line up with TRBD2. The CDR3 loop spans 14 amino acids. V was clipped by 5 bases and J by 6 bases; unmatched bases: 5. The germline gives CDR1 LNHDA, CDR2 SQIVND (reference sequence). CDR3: CASSGRGGGNEQFF. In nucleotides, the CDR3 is TGTGCCAGTAGTGGCCGCGGGGGGGGCAATGAGCAGTTCTTC.

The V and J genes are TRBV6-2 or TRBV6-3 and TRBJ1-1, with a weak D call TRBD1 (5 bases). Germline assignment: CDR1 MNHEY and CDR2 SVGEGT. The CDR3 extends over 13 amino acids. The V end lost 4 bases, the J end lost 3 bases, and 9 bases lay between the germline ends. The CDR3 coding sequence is TGTGCCAGCAGTTGGGCCAGGGACACTGAAGCTTTCTTT. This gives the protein CASSWARDTEAFF.

The CDR3: CATSSGQGAFGYTF. CDR3 sequence (DNA): TGTGCCACCAGCAGTGGACAGGGGGCGTTTGGCTACACCTTC. The chain uses TRBV15 and TRBJ1-2; 11 nucleotides line up with TRBD1. V gave up 3 bases and J gave up 7 bases; unmatched junction bases: 4. The CDR3 is 14 amino acids. CDR1 and CDR2 (germline): LNHNV, YYDKDF (reference sequence).

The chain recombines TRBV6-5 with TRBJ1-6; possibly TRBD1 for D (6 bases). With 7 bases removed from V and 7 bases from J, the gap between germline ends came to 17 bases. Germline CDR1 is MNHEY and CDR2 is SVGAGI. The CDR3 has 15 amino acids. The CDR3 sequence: CASTLSTGINSPLHF. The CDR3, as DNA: TGTGCCAGCACCCTTAGTACAGGGATAAATTCACCCCTCCACTTT.

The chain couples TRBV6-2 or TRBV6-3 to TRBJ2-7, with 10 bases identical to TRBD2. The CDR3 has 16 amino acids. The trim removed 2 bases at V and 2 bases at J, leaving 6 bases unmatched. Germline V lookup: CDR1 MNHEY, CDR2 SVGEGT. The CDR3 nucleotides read TGTGCCAGCAGTTACAACCTAGCGGGGGCCACCTACGAGCAGTACTTC. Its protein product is CASSYNLAGATYEQYF.

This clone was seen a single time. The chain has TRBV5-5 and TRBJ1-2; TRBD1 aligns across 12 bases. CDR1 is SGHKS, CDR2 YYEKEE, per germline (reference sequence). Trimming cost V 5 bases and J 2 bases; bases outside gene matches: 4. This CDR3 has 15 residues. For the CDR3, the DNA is TGTGCCAGCAGTATCGGGACAGGGGGCAACTATGGCTACACCTTC. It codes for CASSIGTGGNYGYTF.

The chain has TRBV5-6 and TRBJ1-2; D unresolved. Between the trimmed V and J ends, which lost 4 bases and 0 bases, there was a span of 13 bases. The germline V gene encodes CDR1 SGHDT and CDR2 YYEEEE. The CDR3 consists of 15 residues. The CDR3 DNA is TGTGCCAGCAGCGACACCGCCTTAGCTAACTATGGCTACACCTTC. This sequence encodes CASSDTALANYGYTF.

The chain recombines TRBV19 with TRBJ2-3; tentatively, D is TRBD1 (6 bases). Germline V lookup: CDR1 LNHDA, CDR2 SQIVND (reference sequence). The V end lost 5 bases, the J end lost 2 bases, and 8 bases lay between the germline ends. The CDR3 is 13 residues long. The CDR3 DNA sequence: TGTGCCAGTAGTCTGGGGGCCACAGATACGCAGTATTTT. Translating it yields CASSLGATDTQYF.

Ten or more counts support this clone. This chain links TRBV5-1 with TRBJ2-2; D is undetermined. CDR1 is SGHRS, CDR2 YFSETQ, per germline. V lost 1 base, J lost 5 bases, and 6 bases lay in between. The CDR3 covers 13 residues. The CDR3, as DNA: TGCGCCAGCAGCTTGACATTTACCGGGGAGCTGTTTTTT. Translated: CASSLTFTGELFF.

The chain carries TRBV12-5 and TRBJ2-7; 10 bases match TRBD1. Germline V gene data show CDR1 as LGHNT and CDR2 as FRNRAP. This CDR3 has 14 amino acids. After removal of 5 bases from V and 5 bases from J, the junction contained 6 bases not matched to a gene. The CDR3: CASGLGQGGHEQYF. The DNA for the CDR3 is TGTGCTAGTGGTCTCGGACAGGGGGGCCACGAGCAGTACTTC.